What follows is one TCR beta chain and its context. Antigen: not known. The V gene end was trimmed by 6 bases and the J gene end by 2 bases; junction bases not matched to a gene: 9. This CDR3 contains 15 residues. 5'RACE, which relied on constant-segment primers, yielded TCR alpha and TCR beta cDNA libraries carrying sample barcodes and UMIs. Via MiXCR, TCRdb re-called the 5' RACE reads, giving one row per CDR3 protein. The sample contains under 650,000 distinct CDR3 sequences, roughly 18% of which appear only once. This record comes from a study of T-cell memory formation after mild COVID-19. Whole-study context: The study found TCR clusters largely donor specific. Study conclusions and caveats: Researchers could not confirm that second-wave clones peaking on day 37 targeted SARS-CoV-2.

This chain links TRBV12-3 or TRBV12-4 with TRBJ2-7; 8 bases agree with TRBD1. The specimen was PBMCs or a T cell subset sorted from them (not recorded which). The TCR sequence derives from an adult woman who had mild COVID-19 (a few samples of this study predate the infection). Cell type and time point are not known. The CDR3 coding sequence is TGTGCCAGCAGGCCCGGACAGGGCGGCGCCTACGAGCAGTACTTC. It yields the protein CASRPGQGGAYEQYF.